The clone carrying this T cell receptor beta chain appeared a single time. Its antigen is unidentified. The source of the sample is a study of cytotoxic CD8 clonotypes in ibrutinib-treated CLL. As for the study in general: Included were approximately ten relapsed/refractory and about 15 treatment-naive patients, of whom fewer than 18 were IGHV unmutated. Among responders, roughly 24 were partial and 2 complete; after median roughly 66 months, 14 stayed remitted and around twelve progressed. The sample average was 255,043 productive templates and roughly 94,000 productive rearrangements.

Study-wide results and caveats: Before falling back toward baseline at progression, clonality had risen at the time of ibrutinib response.

The table came from immunoSEQ multiplex PCR; TCRdb's copy has only in-frame clones and leaves some out. The table includes just over 65,000 clones, about two thirds detected once. The CDR3 length is 13 residues. The germline V gene has CDR1 SGHTA and CDR2 FQGNSA. The V segment lost 5 bases and the J segment 4 bases; nucleotides outside the gene matches: 5. The receptor's source is a human donor with chronic lymphocytic leukemia. This sequence joins TRBV7-2 and TRBJ2-7, with 7 bases that match TRBD2. This specimen was PBMCs, taken after 12 months of ibrutinib treatment. CDR3 amino acids: CASSPGRAYEQYF. The DNA for the CDR3 is TGTGCCAGCAGCCCTGGGAGGGCATACGAGCAGTACTTC.